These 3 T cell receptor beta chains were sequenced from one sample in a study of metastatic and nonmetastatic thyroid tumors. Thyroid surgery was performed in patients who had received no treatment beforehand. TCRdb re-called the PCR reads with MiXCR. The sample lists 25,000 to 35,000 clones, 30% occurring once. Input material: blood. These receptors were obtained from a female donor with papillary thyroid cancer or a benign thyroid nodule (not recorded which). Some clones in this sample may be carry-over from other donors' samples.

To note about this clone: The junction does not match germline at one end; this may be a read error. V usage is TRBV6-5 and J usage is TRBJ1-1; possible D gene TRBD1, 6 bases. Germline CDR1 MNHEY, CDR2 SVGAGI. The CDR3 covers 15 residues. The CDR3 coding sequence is TGTGCCAGCACTTACCGCGGACAGCTGAACACTGAAGCTTTCTTT. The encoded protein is CASTYRGQLNTEAFF.

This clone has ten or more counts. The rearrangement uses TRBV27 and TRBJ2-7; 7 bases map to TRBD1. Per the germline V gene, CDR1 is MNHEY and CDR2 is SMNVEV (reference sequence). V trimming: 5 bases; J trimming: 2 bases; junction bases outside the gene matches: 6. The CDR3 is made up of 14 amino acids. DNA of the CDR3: TGTGCCAGCAGTGAGGGGGCCCGCCCCTACGAGCAGTACTTC. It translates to CASSEGARPYEQYF.

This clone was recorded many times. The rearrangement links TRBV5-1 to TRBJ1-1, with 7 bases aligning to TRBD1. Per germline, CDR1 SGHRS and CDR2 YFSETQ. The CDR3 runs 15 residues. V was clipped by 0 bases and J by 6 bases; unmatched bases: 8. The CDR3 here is CASSLDRGRTSEAFF. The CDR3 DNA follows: TGCGCCAGCAGCTTGGACAGGGGACGAACCTCTGAAGCTTTCTTT.